Following are 16 T cell receptor beta chains from one sample sequenced in a study of vaccination effects on CD4 cells after COVID-19. Antigen-specific CD4+ T cells were expanded (with viral peptide pools) by the ViraFEST assay ahead of sequencing. Isolation of CD4+ T cells took place after 10 to 11 days of culture. Vaccine recipients lacked prior SARS-CoV-2 infection and had negative nucleocapsid antibodies. These receptors have no identified antigens. Clones were sequenced by immunoSEQ multiplex PCR, and TCRdb holds only the in-frame ones, with some missing. The table lists about 71,000 clones, 75% to 85% of them singletons. The sequencing used CD4+ T cells from PBMCs cultured with SARS-CoV-2 spike peptides, collected before COVID-19 vaccination. All receptors derive from a human donor who received a COVID-19 vaccine.

The chain employs TRBV4-1 and TRBJ2-5; D is unclear. The CDR3 extends over 16 amino acids. The V and J ends lost 1 base and 3 bases respectively, with 15 bases between them. CDR1 is MGHRA and CDR2 is YSYEKL in the germline V gene. This CDR3 is CASSQGLGKAKETQYF. The DNA of the CDR3 is TGCGCCAGCAGCCAAGGGTTAGGGAAAGCTAAAGAGACCCAGTACTTC.

This chain links TRBV19 with TRBJ2-1; 8 bases are a match to TRBD2. Germline V lookup: CDR1 LNHDA, CDR2 SQIVND (reference sequence). The CDR3 covers 13 residues. With 5 bases clipped from V and 6 bases from J, the junction kept 3 bases outside the gene matches. The CDR3 DNA follows: TGTGCCAGTAGTTCGGGGGGGCGCAATGAGCAGTTCTTC. Translated, it gives CASSSGGRNEQFF. Full variable domain (missing parts from reference TRBV19 and TRBJ2-1): DGGITQSPKYLFRKEGQNVTLSCEQNLNHDAMYWYRQDPGQGLRLIYYSQIVNDFQKGDIAEGYSVSREKKESFPLTVTSAQKNPTAFYLCASSSGGRNEQFFGPGTRLTVL.

This clone was observed a few times. CDR3 coding DNA: TGCGCCAGCAGCTTGGGGGGTTATGGAACTGAAGCTTTCTTT. This gives the protein CASSLGGYGTEAFF. The V and J genes are TRBV5-1 and TRBJ1-1; unclear D gene. The CDR3 is made up of 14 amino acids. The germline CDR1 and CDR2 sequences are SGHRS and YFSETQ. Trimming removed 0 bases at V and 5 bases at J, with 11 bases between.

The CDR3 loop is CATSDFRQGGTGELFF. The CDR3, as DNA: TGTGCCACCAGTGATTTTAGGCAGGGCGGGACCGGGGAGCTGTTTTTT. The chain carries TRBV24-1 and TRBJ2-2; D assignment may be TRBD1 or TRBD2 (5 bases each). Trimming pared 1 base from V and 5 bases from J, leaving 13 bases between. This CDR3 has 16 residues. Per germline, CDR1 KGHDR and CDR2 SFDVKD.

This chain joins TRBV5-1 and TRBJ1-1; D uncertain. The CDR3 covers 14 residues. CDR1 and CDR2 from the germline V gene are SGHRS and YFSETQ. V was cut by 1 base and J by 2 bases, with 9 bases left in between. The DNA for the CDR3 is TGCGCCAGCAGCTTGCTCGTCGATAACACTGAAGCTTTCTTT. Protein sequence: CASSLLVDNTEAFF.

This sequence joins TRBV5-1 and TRBJ1-1; D ambiguous. Germline-derived CDR1 and CDR2 are SGHRS and YFSETQ. V lost 4 bases and J 0 bases, leaving 16 bases between the germline ends. The length of the CDR3 is 16 residues. The CDR3 DNA reads as TGCGCCAGCAGCGATAACGCCCTGGGTATGAACACTGAAGCTTTCTTT. It is translated as CASSDNALGMNTEAFF.

The chain employs TRBV30 and TRBJ1-6; D unclear. V dropped 0 bases and J dropped 7 bases, with 7 bases sitting between them. Germline V gene sequence: CDR1 GTSNPN, CDR2 SVGIG (reference sequence). The CDR3 totals 13 residues. CDR3 sequence (DNA): TGTGCCTGGAGTGTATCGGACAATTCACCCCTCCACTTT. Translation gives CAWSVSDNSPLHF.

The chain joins TRBV24-1 to TRBJ2-5, with 11 bases fitting TRBD1. This CDR3 contains 15 residues. Germline CDR1 reads KGHDR; CDR2 reads SFDVKD. Unmatched junction bases numbered 4, after V lost 4 bases and J lost 4 bases. The CDR3 sequence is CATSDGGTGGETQYF. The DNA for the CDR3 is TGTGCCACCAGTGACGGCGGGACAGGGGGAGAGACCCAGTACTTC.

In its sample, this clone was seen once. The chain joins TRBV18 to TRBJ1-1; the match to TRBD1 covers 7 bases. In germline, CDR1 is KGHSH, CDR2 LQKENI. The CDR3 consists of 14 residues. Germline trimming cut 4 bases from V and 5 bases from J; bases unmatched to any gene: 7. The CDR3 loop is CASSQQTGWTEAFF. The CDR3 DNA is TGTGCCAGCTCACAACAGACAGGGTGGACTGAAGCTTTCTTT. Full variable domain (outside the CDR3, taken from reference TRBV18 and TRBJ1-1): NAGVMQNPRHLVRRRGQEARLRCSPMKGHSHVYWYRQLPEEGLKFMVYLQKENIIDESGMPKERFSAEFPKEGPSILRIQQVVRGDSAAYFCASSQQTGWTEAFFGQGTRLTVV.

V is TRBV5-5 and J is TRBJ2-5; the D call may be TRBD1 or TRBD2 (5 bases each). The ends were cut back, 3 bases at V and 3 bases at J, with 12 bases in the middle. The CDR3 runs 14 residues. CDR1 is SGHKS and CDR2 is YYEKEE in the germline V gene (reference sequence). Here the CDR3 reads CASSSGTDEETQYF. The CDR3 DNA reads TGTGCCAGCAGCTCCGGGACGGATGAAGAGACCCAGTACTTC.

This chain uses TRBV5-8 with TRBJ2-2; D unclear. This CDR3 has 16 residues. V lost 4 bases and J 3 bases, leaving 16 bases between the germline ends. Germline V lookup: CDR1 SGHTS, CDR2 YDEGEE. The CDR3 coding sequence is TGTGCCAGCAGCCCCCTAGGCGAAATTGACACCGGGGAGCTGTTTTTT. Its translation is CASSPLGEIDTGELFF.

The V and J genes are TRBV29-1 and TRBJ2-1; maybe TRBD1 (5 bases). Deletions cut 4 bases from V and 1 base from J, with 11 bases between. Germline CDR1 and CDR2: SQVTM and ANQGSEA. This CDR3 spans 14 amino acids. DNA of the CDR3: TGCAGCGTTGTCGGGCAGGGTTCCTACAATGAGCAGTTCTTC. It is translated as CSVVGQGSYNEQFF.

In its sample, this clone was seen a few times. The chain combines TRBV7-9 with TRBJ1-6, with D perhaps matching TRBD1 (6 bases). CDR1 is SEHNR and CDR2 is FQNEAQ in the germline V gene (reference sequence). Deletions cut 1 base from V and 7 bases from J, with 11 bases between. This CDR3 has 15 amino acids. The CDR3: CASSLVQGPNSPLHF. CDR3 nucleotides: TGTGCCAGCAGCTTAGTGCAGGGGCCGAATTCACCCCTCCACTTT.

The gene calls are TRBV27 and TRBJ2-3; 10 nucleotides agree with TRBD1. Trimming took 2 bases from V and 6 from J; bases not matched to a gene: 11. The CDR3 has 17 residues. Germline loops: CDR1 MNHEY, CDR2 SMNVEV (reference sequence). CDR3 sequence reads: CASSLLGTGVYVDTQYF. The CDR3 bases are TGTGCCAGCAGTTTACTCGGGACAGGGGTTTATGTGGATACGCAGTATTTT.

The CDR3, as DNA: TGTGCCAGCAGCCAAGGGGTCACAGATACGCAGTATTTT. The encoded protein is CASSQGVTDTQYF. This rearrangement joins TRBV3-1 (or the pseudogene TRBV3-2) to TRBJ2-3; D unclear. The CDR3 has 13 residues. Per the germline V gene, CDR1 is LGHDT and CDR2 is YNNKEL (reference sequence). Trimming pared 1 base from V and 2 bases from J, leaving 4 bases between.

The chain joins TRBV19 to TRBJ1-1, with 9 nucleotides matching TRBD1. This CDR3 contains 15 residues. The V and J ends lost 5 bases and 2 bases, in that order; junction bases with no gene match: 6. Per germline, CDR1 LNHDA and CDR2 SQIVND (reference sequence). The CDR3 sequence: CASSSWTGVNTEAFF. CDR3 nucleotide sequence: TGTGCCAGTAGTTCCTGGACAGGGGTCAACACTGAAGCTTTCTTT. Full variable domain (outside the CDR3, taken from reference TRBV19 and TRBJ1-1): DGGITQSPKYLFRKEGQNVTLSCEQNLNHDAMYWYRQDPGQGLRLIYYSQIVNDFQKGDIAEGYSVSREKKESFPLTVTSAQKNPTAFYLCASSSWTGVNTEAFFGQGTRLTVV.